A single sample is the source of the 26 T cell receptor beta chains below, sequenced in a study of T-cell memory formation after mild COVID-19. MiXCR was run by TCRdb on the 5' RACE reads, yielding one entry per CDR3 protein. This table has about 180,000 distinct CDR3 sequences, about 18% appearing once. What was sequenced was PBMCs or a T cell subset sorted from them (not recorded which). The receptor source for this set is a man aged 18 to 30 who had mild COVID-19 (a few samples of this study predate the infection). Cell type and time point are not known.

The J gene is TRBJ2-7, the V gene TRBV7-9; D not certain. CDR3 length: 13 amino acids. V shed 3 bases and J shed 5 bases, with 11 bases lying between them. The germline V gene encodes CDR1 SEHNR and CDR2 FQNEAQ (reference sequence). The DNA for the CDR3 is TGTGCCAGCAGCTTGCTAGGGTACGACGAGCAGTACTTC. Translating it yields CASSLLGYDEQYF.

The genes are TRBV5-1 and TRBJ2-3; no clear D. V was shortened by 0 bases and J by 2 bases, with 10 bases between the two germline ends. This CDR3 region has 15 residues. Looked up from germline, CDR1 is SGHRS and CDR2 is YFSETQ. As DNA, the CDR3 is TGCGCCAGCAGCTTGGTAACATCCCACACAGATACGCAGTATTTT. The encoded protein is CASSLVTSHTDTQYF.

The V call is TRBV7-9, the J call TRBJ1-6; unclear D gene. Trimming pared 2 bases from V and 0 bases from J, leaving 5 bases between. The CDR3 totals 15 residues. Germline-derived CDR1 and CDR2 are SEHNR and FQNEAQ (reference sequence). The CDR3 protein is CASSLTGSYNSPLHF. For the CDR3, the DNA is TGTGCCAGCAGCTTAACGGGCTCCTATAATTCACCCCTCCACTTT.

This clonotype was observed a few times. The chain is built from TRBV10-3 and TRBJ1-5; maybe TRBD1 (6 bases). The V and J ends lost 0 bases and 8 bases respectively, with 11 bases between them. This CDR3 region has 14 residues. Germline V lookup: CDR1 ENHRY, CDR2 SYGVKD. CDR3 DNA: TGTGCCATCAGTGAGTCAAACAGGGAGAAGCCCCAGCATTTT. This gives the protein CAISESNREKPQHF.

This chain uses TRBV7-3 with TRBJ2-3, with D hard to call. V lost 7 bases and J 0 bases, leaving 11 bases between the germline ends. Germline V lookup: CDR1 SGHTA, CDR2 FQGTGA. The CDR3 contains 14 residues. The CDR3 nucleotides are TGTGCCAGCAAAGGGCCTCTTAGCACAGATACGCAGTATTTT. As protein: CASKGPLSTDTQYF.

The V call is TRBV19, the J call TRBJ1-4, with 10 bases lining up with TRBD1. The J segment lost 2 bases and the V segment lost 7 bases, leaving 7 bases of the junction unmatched. The CDR3 covers 16 residues. Per germline, CDR1 LNHDA and CDR2 SQIVND (reference sequence). The CDR3 sequence: CASTQTGGATNEKLFF. CDR3 nucleotides: TGTGCCAGTACCCAGACAGGGGGCGCGACTAATGAAAAACTGTTTTTT.

This clonotype was recorded at least ten times. V and J are TRBV5-5 and TRBJ2-3; D is uncertain. The CDR3 spans 14 residues. V was pared by 2 bases and J by 2 bases, with 9 bases between. The V gene's germline CDR1 is SGHKS and CDR2 YYEKEE (reference sequence). In DNA, the CDR3 is TGTGCCAGCAGCTTAGTAGGGTACACAGATACGCAGTATTTT. It encodes CASSLVGYTDTQYF.

The CDR3 DNA follows: TGTGCCAGCAGTTACTCCCTGATCGGACACACTGAAGCTTTCTTT. Translating gives CASSYSLIGHTEAFF. The chain carries TRBV6-5 and TRBJ1-1; D call uncertain. The CDR3 length is 15 residues. Trimming cost V 0 bases and J 3 bases, with 11 bases left between them. Germline CDR1 MNHEY, CDR2 SVGAGI.

This clonotype showed up just a few times. The rearrangement joins TRBV5-1 to TRBJ1-1, with unresolved D. Per germline, CDR1 SGHRS and CDR2 YFSETQ. The CDR3 is made up of 13 amino acids. The V end was cut by 3 bases, the J end by 5 bases, with 11 bases between. CDR3 region: CASSSGSGTEAFF. As DNA, the CDR3 is TGCGCCAGCAGCTCCGGGTCCGGGACTGAAGCTTTCTTT.

The chain couples TRBV7-2 to TRBJ1-2; no firm D call. Germline values: CDR1 SGHTA, CDR2 FQGNSA. V lost 2 bases and J lost 2, with 3 bases in between. This CDR3 has 12 residues. CDR3 nucleotides: TGTGCCAGCAGCTTAAGGAACTATGGCTACACCTTC. Protein: CASSLRNYGYTF.

This clonotype was seen repeatedly, ten times or more. The genes are TRBV20-1 and TRBJ2-3; D may correspond to TRBD1 or TRBD2 (5 bases each). CDR1 and CDR2 from the germline V gene are DFQATT and SNEGSKA (reference sequence). With 6 bases removed from V and 8 bases from J, the gap between germline ends came to 21 bases. There are 14 residues in the CDR3. The CDR3: CSATLGTTLGTQYF. As DNA, the CDR3 is TGCAGTGCCACCCTCGGGACCACACTTGGTACGCAGTATTTT.

Ten or more counts support this clonotype. The chain carries TRBV24-1 and TRBJ2-2, with D hard to call. This CDR3 is built from 13 residues. The V end was cut by 7 bases, the J end by 4 bases, with 9 bases between. The germline CDR1 and CDR2 sequences are KGHDR and SFDVKD. The CDR3 DNA sequence: TGTGCCACCAGACAGTACTCCACCGGGGAGCTGTTTTTT. Translated: CATRQYSTGELFF.

In its sample, this clonotype was seen once. This rearrangement joins TRBV24-1 to TRBJ1-2; the D is unclear. CDR1 and CDR2 from the germline V gene are KGHDR and SFDVKD. V was trimmed by 0 bases and J by 7 bases, leaving 5 bases between them. The CDR3 runs to 12 residues. The CDR3 DNA reads as TGTGCCACCAGTGATTTGCGTGCTGGCTACACCTTC. Translated, it gives CATSDLRAGYTF.

The CDR3 loop is CASSQGNTDTQYF. CDR3 coding DNA: TGCGCCAGCTCACAGGGAAACACAGATACGCAGTATTTT. V usage is TRBV5-1 and J usage is TRBJ2-3, with a weak D call TRBD1 (6 bases). In germline, CDR1 is SGHRS, CDR2 YFSETQ. Between the trimmed V and J ends, which lost 7 bases and 2 bases, there was a span of 11 bases. The length of the CDR3 is 13 residues. Full variable domain (remainder filled in from reference TRBV5-1 and TRBJ2-3): KAGVTQTPRYLIKTRGQQVTLSCSPISGHRSVSWYQQTPGQGLQFLFEYFSETQRNKGNFPGRFSGRQFSNSRSEMNVSTLELGDSALYLCASSQGNTDTQYFGPGTRLTVL.

The genes are TRBV5-6 and TRBJ1-6; no definite D call. The CDR3 is 16 residues long. Trimming took 0 bases from V and 0 from J, leaving 7 bases between them. Germline V gene data show CDR1 as SGHDT and CDR2 as YYEEEE. The chain's CDR3 is CASSLGAGSYNSPLHF. The CDR3 DNA reads TGTGCCAGCAGCTTGGGTGCCGGCTCCTATAATTCACCCCTCCACTTT.

The chain has TRBV6-4 and TRBJ1-5; D uncertain. CDR1 and CDR2 from the germline V gene are MRHNA and SNTAGT. The CDR3 is 13 amino acids. V was shortened by 4 bases and J by 5 bases, with 9 bases between the two germline ends. CDR3 loop: CASSAEEDQPQHF. For the CDR3, the DNA is TGTGCCAGCAGTGCCGAAGAGGATCAGCCCCAGCATTTT.

The V call is TRBV7-2, the J call TRBJ1-3; D is possibly TRBD1 (5 bases). The CDR3 runs 15 residues. The V end was cut by 1 base, the J end by 12 bases, with 19 bases between. Germline V gives CDR1 SGHTA, CDR2 FQGNSA. This CDR3 is CASSLVLGPRGDIYF. CDR3 DNA sequence: TGTGCCAGCAGCTTAGTGTTGGGCCCCCGGGGGGACATATATTTT. Full variable domain (outside the CDR3, taken from reference TRBV7-2 and TRBJ1-3): GAGVSQSPSNKVTEKGKDVELRCDPISGHTALYWYRQSLGQGLEFLIYFQGNSAPDKSGLPSDRFSAERTGGSVSTLTIQRTQQEDSAVYLCASSLVLGPRGDIYFGEGSWLTVV.

The chain recombines TRBV21-1 with TRBJ2-1; the listed D gene, TRBD2, was not tested against the DNA. TRBV21-1 is flagged as a pseudogene. This CDR3 has 19 residues. CDR3 sequence reads: CASSKGLAGTIISYNEQFF. In nucleotides, the CDR3 is TGTGCCAGCAGCAAAGGACTAGCGGGGACCATTATATCCTACAATGAGCAGTTCTTC.

This clonotype has just a few counts. The chain joins TRBV3-1 to TRBJ1-2, with 7 bases aligning to TRBD1. Losses at the gene ends were 0 bases for V and 5 bases for J; bases not matched to a gene: 6. There are 15 residues in the CDR3. Germline CDR1 reads LGHDT; CDR2 reads YNNKEL (reference sequence). CDR3 in amino acids: CASSQDGQEYYGYTF. CDR3 sequence (DNA): TGTGCCAGCAGCCAAGATGGACAGGAATATTATGGCTACACCTTC.

This clonotype has just a few counts. This sequence joins TRBV7-8 and TRBJ2-2; weak D call: TRBD1 (5 bases). V dropped 3 bases and J dropped 4 bases, with 12 bases sitting between them. CDR1 is SGHVS, CDR2 FQNEAQ, per germline. The CDR3 is 15 amino acids. This chain's CDR3 is CASSFNVQGTGELFF. The CDR3 nucleotides are TGTGCCAGCAGCTTTAACGTCCAGGGCACCGGGGAGCTGTTTTTT.

The genes are TRBV4-3 and TRBJ2-7; D is possibly TRBD1 (5 bases). V dropped 0 bases and J dropped 9 bases, with 21 bases sitting between them. In germline, CDR1 is LGHNA, CDR2 YSLEER. The CDR3 has 16 residues. CDR3 DNA: TGCGCCAGCAGCCAAGAAGAGACAGCCTATACCGACGGGCAGTACGTC. Encoded protein: CASSQEETAYTDGQYV.

This clonotype was seen more than once but under ten times. The V call is TRBV5-1, the J call TRBJ2-3; TRBD2 might be the D (5 bases). V was clipped by 2 bases and J by 8 bases, with 9 bases between them. Germline CDR1 SGHRS, CDR2 YFSETQ. The CDR3 has 12 residues. CDR3 nucleotides: TGCGCCAGCAGCTTAGACGGAGGTACGCAGTATTTT. This encodes CASSLDGGTQYF.

The sample holds a few counts of this clonotype. The chain couples TRBV12-3 or TRBV12-4 to TRBJ1-4; 7 nucleotides agree with TRBD1. This CDR3 has 13 residues. The V and J ends lost 8 bases and 8 bases, in that order; junction bases with no gene match: 8. The CDR3 loop reads CASVSTGSEKLFF. The CDR3 DNA is TGTGCCAGCGTATCGACAGGGTCGGAAAAACTGTTTTTT.

There are many counts of this clonotype. V and J are TRBV20-1 and TRBJ1-5; D unresolved. The germline CDR1 and CDR2 sequences are DFQATT and SNEGSKA (reference sequence). Trimming left V 3 bases short and J 9 bases short, with 12 bases between. CDR3 size: 12 residues. CDR3 coding DNA: TGCAGTGCTAGCGCTGGTCTAGGGCCCCAGCATTTT. Amino acid sequence: CSASAGLGPQHF.

This chain uses TRBV4-3 with TRBJ2-5; TRBD2 agrees at 7 bases. J lost 2 bases, V lost 1 base, and 4 bases had no gene match. In germline, CDR1 is LGHNA, CDR2 YSLEER. The length of the CDR3 is 15 residues. This CDR3 is CASSQGAGEQETQYF. Written as DNA, the CDR3 is TGCGCCAGCAGCCAAGGGGCGGGGGAGCAAGAGACCCAGTACTTC.

This clonotype has just a few counts. The V call is TRBV6-5, the J call TRBJ1-5; 10 bases match TRBD1. The CDR3 sequence is 15 residues long. Unmatched junction bases numbered 7, after V lost 5 bases and J lost 6 bases. Germline CDR1 reads MNHEY; CDR2 reads SVGAGI. The CDR3: CASSRDRGSGQPQHF. The DNA of the CDR3 is TGTGCCAGCAGTCGGGACAGGGGATCGGGTCAGCCCCAGCATTTT.